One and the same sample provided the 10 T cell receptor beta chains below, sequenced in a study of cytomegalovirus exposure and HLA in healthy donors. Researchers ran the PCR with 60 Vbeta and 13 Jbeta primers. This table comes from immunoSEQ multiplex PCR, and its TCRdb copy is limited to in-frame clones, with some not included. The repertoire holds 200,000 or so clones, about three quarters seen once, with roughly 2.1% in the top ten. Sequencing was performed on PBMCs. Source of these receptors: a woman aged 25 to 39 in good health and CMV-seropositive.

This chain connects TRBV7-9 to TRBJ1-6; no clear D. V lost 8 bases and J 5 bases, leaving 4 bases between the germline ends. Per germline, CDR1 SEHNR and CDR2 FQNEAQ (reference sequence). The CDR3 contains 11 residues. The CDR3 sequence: CASADNSPLHF. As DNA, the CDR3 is TGTGCCAGCGCAGATAATTCACCCCTCCACTTT.

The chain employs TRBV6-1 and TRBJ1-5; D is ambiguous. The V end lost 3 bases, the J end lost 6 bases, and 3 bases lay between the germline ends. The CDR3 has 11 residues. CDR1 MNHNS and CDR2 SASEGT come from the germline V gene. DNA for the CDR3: TGTGCCAGCAGTGACAGTCAGCCCCAGCATTTT. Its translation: CASSDSQPQHF.

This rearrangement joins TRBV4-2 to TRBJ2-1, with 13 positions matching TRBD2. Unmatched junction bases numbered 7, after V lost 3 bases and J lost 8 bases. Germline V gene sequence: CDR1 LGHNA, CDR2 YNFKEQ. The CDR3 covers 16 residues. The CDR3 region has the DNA TGTGCCAGCAGCCATGAAACTAGCGGGAGGGTTTATGAGCAGTTCTTC. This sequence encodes CASSHETSGRVYEQFF.

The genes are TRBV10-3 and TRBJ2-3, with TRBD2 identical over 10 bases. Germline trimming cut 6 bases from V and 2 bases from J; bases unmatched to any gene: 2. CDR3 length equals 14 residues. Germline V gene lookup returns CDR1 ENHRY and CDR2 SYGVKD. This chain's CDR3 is CAIRLAGNTDTQYF. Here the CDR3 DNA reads TGTGCCATCAGACTAGCGGGAAACACAGATACGCAGTATTTT.

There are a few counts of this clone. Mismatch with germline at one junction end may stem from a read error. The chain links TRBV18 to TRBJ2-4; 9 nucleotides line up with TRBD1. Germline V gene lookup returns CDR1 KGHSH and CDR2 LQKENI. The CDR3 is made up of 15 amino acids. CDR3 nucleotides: TGTGCCAGCTCACCGGCGACAGGGGGAAAAAGCATTCAGTACTTC. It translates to CASSPATGGKSIQYF. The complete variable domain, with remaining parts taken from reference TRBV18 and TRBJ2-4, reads NAGVMQNPRHLVRRRGQEARLRCSPMKGHSHVYWYRQLPEEGLKFMVYLQKENIIDESGMPKERFSAEFPKEGPSILRIQQVVRGDSAAYFCASSPATGGKSIQYFGAGTRLSVL.

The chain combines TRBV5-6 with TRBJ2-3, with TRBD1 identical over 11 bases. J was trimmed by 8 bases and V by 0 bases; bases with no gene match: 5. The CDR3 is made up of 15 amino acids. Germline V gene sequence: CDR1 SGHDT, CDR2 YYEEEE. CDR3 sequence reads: CASSLEDRGRGTQYF. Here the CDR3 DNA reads TGTGCCAGCAGCTTGGAGGACAGGGGGCGCGGTACGCAGTATTTT.

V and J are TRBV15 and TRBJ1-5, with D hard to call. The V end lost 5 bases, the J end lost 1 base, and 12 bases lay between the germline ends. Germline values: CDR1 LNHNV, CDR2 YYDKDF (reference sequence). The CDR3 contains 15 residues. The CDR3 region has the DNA TGTGCCACCAGCCCCGAACGAGAGAGCAATCAGCCCCAGCATTTT. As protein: CATSPERESNQPQHF.

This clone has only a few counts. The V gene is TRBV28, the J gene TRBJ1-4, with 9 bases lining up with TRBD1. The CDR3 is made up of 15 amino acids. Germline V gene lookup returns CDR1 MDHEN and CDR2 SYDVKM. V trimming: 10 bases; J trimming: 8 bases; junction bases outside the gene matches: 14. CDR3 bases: TGTGCCACCCTTTACCCTACAGGGGGCAGGGAAAAACTGTTTTTT. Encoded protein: CATLYPTGGREKLFF.

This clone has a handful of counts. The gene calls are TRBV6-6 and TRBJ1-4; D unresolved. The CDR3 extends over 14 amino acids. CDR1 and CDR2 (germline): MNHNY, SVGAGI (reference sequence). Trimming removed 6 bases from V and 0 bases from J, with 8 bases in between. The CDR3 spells CASRDTATNEKLFF. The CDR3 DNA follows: TGTGCCAGCAGAGACACCGCAACTAATGAAAAACTGTTTTTT.

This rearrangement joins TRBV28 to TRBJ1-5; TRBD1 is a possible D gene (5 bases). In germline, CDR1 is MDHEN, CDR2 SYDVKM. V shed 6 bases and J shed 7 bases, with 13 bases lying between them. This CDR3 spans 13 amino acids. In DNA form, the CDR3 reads TGTGCCAGCAGGGTGGGCAGGGCACAGCCCCAGCATTTT. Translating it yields CASRVGRAQPQHF.